Sequencing of this TCR beta chain was carried out in a study of spatial heterogeneity in lung cancer. The sample holds many counts of this clonotype. Time point: sample taken at primary tumor resection. No cells were sorted before sequencing. The whole RNA sequenced was extracted from tumor, nontumor lung or frozen PBMC. Samples came from roughly 72 TRACERx patients with untreated early-stage lung cancer. TCRdb re-derived calls from the 5' RACE reads in MiXCR, one entry per CDR3 protein. The repertoire includes 15,000 or so distinct CDR3 sequences, 10% to 12% of them detected once, and 30% to 35% sits in the top ten. The CDR3 has 14 amino acids. CDR1 is LGHDT, CDR2 YNNKEL, per germline (reference sequence). Trimming stripped 3 bases from V and 8 bases from J, with 16 bases between.

The rearrangement uses TRBV3-1 and TRBJ1-2; TRBD1 is a possible D gene (6 bases). The sample was PBMCs, taken at surgery. This receptor was obtained from a female donor with early-stage non-small cell lung cancer. This CDR3 reads CASSQFSGVRGYTF. CDR3 DNA: TGTGCCAGCAGCCAGTTTTCAGGGGTGCGGGGCTACACCTTC.